The rows below give T cell receptor beta chains drawn from one sample of a study of siplizumab effects on memory and regulatory T cells. Only in-frame clones appear in the TCRdb table, and some are missing; sequencing was by immunoSEQ multiplex PCR. The table lists fewer than 70,000 clones, approximately 88% of them singletons. Sequenced sample: Tregs sorted from blood. These receptors were taken from a human donor in good health. Each CDR3 is given with its conserved first and last residue. A D gene is named only where the DNA matches it firmly. Only part of the rows carry a size: once, few, many, or a class if the clone is expanded.

CDR3: CASSPLGQGVSGANVLTF
DNA: TGTGCCAGTAGCCCTCTGGGACAGGGGGTCTCTGGGGCCAACGTCCTGACTTTC
size: .
D: TRBD1
J: TRBJ2-6
V: TRBV19

CDR3: CAINIYSNQPQHF
DNA: TGTGCCATCAACATTTATAGCAATCAGCCCCAGCATTTT
size: .
D: .
J: TRBJ1-5
V: TRBV6-1

CDR3: CASSGGLGEFNNEQFF
DNA: TGTGCCAGCAGCGGAGGCCTGGGGGAATTCAACAATGAGCAGTTCTTC
size: .
D: .
J: TRBJ2-1
V: TRBV11-3

CDR3: CASSTGQQWGTQYF
DNA: TGTGCCAGCAGCACAGGACAGCAATGGGGTACGCAGTATTTT
size: .
D: .
J: TRBJ2-3
V: TRBV6-1

CDR3: CASSPERAGVSTGELFF
DNA: TGTGCCAGCAGCCCAGAGCGAGCGGGAGTATCCACCGGGGAGCTGTTTTTT
size: .
D: TRBD2
J: TRBJ2-2
V: TRBV11-2

CDR3: CASSPRTSRVNEQFF
DNA: TGTGCCAGCAGCCCTCGGACTAGCCGGGTGAATGAGCAGTTCTTC
size: once
D: TRBD2
J: TRBJ2-1
V: TRBV7-3

CDR3: CASSPRADRGEQFF
DNA: TGCGCCAGCAGCCCCCGTGCAGACCGGGGTGAGCAGTTCTTC
size: .
D: .
J: TRBJ2-1
V: TRBV5-1

CDR3: CASRGTSGRAGRETQYF
DNA: TGTGCCAGCAGAGGGACTAGCGGGAGAGCCGGCAGAGAGACCCAGTACTTC
size: few
D: TRBD2
J: TRBJ2-5
V: TRBV5-4

CDR3: CASSLGLGLGYEQYF
DNA: TGCGCCAGCAGCTTGGGTCTGGGGTTGGGGTACGAGCAGTACTTC
size: .
D: .
J: TRBJ2-7
V: TRBV5-1

CDR3: CASSKPRFYEQYF
DNA: TGTGCCAGTAGTAAGCCCCGTTTCTACGAGCAGTACTTC
size: .
D: .
J: TRBJ2-7
V: TRBV19

CDR3: CASATGPNTGELFF
DNA: TGTGCCAGCGCTACTGGGCCGAACACCGGGGAGCTGTTTTTT
size: .
D: .
J: TRBJ2-2
V: TRBV7-3

CDR3: CASSQPGGVYGYTF
DNA: TGTGCCAGTAGCCAACCCGGGGGGGTCTATGGCTACACCTTC
size: .
D: .
J: TRBJ1-2
V: TRBV19

CDR3: CASSPGLDRHYEQYF
DNA: TGTGCCAGCAGCCCAGGTCTGGACAGGCACTACGAGCAGTACTTC
size: .
D: TRBD1
J: TRBJ2-7
V: TRBV5-6

CDR3: CASRREGGNNEQFF
DNA: TGTGCCAGCAGGAGGGAGGGAGGTAACAATGAGCAGTTCTTC
size: .
D: TRBD2
J: TRBJ2-1
V: TRBV2

CDR3: CASSTAGRGPYEQYF
DNA: TGCGCCAGCAGCACAGCTGGCAGGGGGCCCTACGAGCAGTACTTC
size: .
D: TRBD1
J: TRBJ2-7
V: TRBV5-1

CDR3: CASSYSRSTHEKLFF
DNA: TGTGCCAGCAGTTATTCCCGGTCAACCCATGAAAAACTGTTTTTT
size: few
D: .
J: TRBJ1-4
V: TRBV6-5

CDR3: CASSRAQGYEQYF
DNA: TGTGCCAGCAGCCGGGCCCAGGGCTACGAGCAGTACTTC
size: .
D: .
J: TRBJ2-7
V: TRBV5-5

CDR3: CASSFMAIMNTEAFF
DNA: TGTGCCAGCAGCTTTATGGCTATCATGAACACTGAAGCTTTCTTT
size: .
D: .
J: TRBJ1-1
V: TRBV7-9

CDR3: CASSQGQVNTEAFF
DNA: TGCGCCAGCAGCCAGGGGCAGGTGAACACTGAAGCTTTCTTT
size: once
D: .
J: TRBJ1-1
V: TRBV5-1

CDR3: CAWRRPGGQAQGEQYF
DNA: TGTGCCTGGCGACGACCAGGGGGACAGGCCCAGGGAGAGCAGTACTTC
size: .
D: TRBD1
J: TRBJ2-7
V: TRBV30

CDR3: CASSGGLTSGANVLTF
DNA: TGTGCCAGCAGTGGGGGACTGACCTCTGGGGCCAACGTCCTGACTTTC
size: once
D: .
J: TRBJ2-6
V: TRBV6-1

CDR3: CSVRFADEQFF
DNA: TGCAGCGTTCGGTTCGCAGATGAGCAGTTCTTC
size: medium-sized
D: .
J: TRBJ2-1
V: TRBV29-1

CDR3: CASSDRLVEQFF
DNA: TGTGCCAGCAGTGACCGACTAGTTGAGCAGTTCTTC
size: .
D: .
J: TRBJ2-1
V: TRBV28

CDR3: CASSLKGKAYEQYF
DNA: TGTGCCAGCAGCTTAAAAGGGAAAGCCTACGAGCAGTACTTC
size: .
D: .
J: TRBJ2-7
V: TRBV7-2

CDR3: CASSLVRTSGLRRENEQFF
DNA: TGCGCCAGCAGCTTGGTGAGGACTAGCGGACTTCGACGGGAGAATGAGCAGTTCTTC
size: .
D: TRBD2
J: TRBJ2-1
V: TRBV5-1

CDR3: CASSLLRLAGDNEQFF
DNA: TGTGCCAGCTCACTGCTACGACTAGCGGGAGACAATGAGCAGTTCTTC
size: .
D: TRBD2
J: TRBJ2-1
V: TRBV18

CDR3: CATSRDREFEQYF
DNA: TGTGCCACCAGCAGAGACAGGGAGTTCGAGCAGTACTTC
size: .
D: .
J: TRBJ2-7
V: TRBV15

CDR3: CASSPLGVDTQYF
DNA: TGTGCCAGCAGCCCGCTCGGAGTTGATACGCAGTATTTT
size: .
D: .
J: TRBJ2-3
V: TRBV14

CDR3: CASSAGTSGPRSQYF
DNA: TGTGCCAGCAGCGCCGGGACTAGCGGACCGCGTTCGCAGTATTTT
size: .
D: TRBD2
J: TRBJ2-3
V: TRBV5-5

CDR3: CASSEGGPHYGYTF
DNA: TGTGCCAGCAGCGAAGGGGGTCCCCACTATGGCTACACCTTC
size: .
D: .
J: TRBJ1-2
V: TRBV9

CDR3: CASSPGQGISTEAFF
DNA: TGTGCCAGCTCACCCGGACAGGGGATTTCCACTGAAGCTTTCTTT
size: .
D: TRBD1
J: TRBJ1-1
V: TRBV18

CDR3: CASSYSTAQETQYF
DNA: TGTGCCAGCAGTTACAGCACAGCTCAAGAGACCCAGTACTTC
size: .
D: .
J: TRBJ2-5
V: TRBV6-5

CDR3: CASSPGGRSLYEQYF
DNA: TGTGCCAGCAGCCCGGGAGGGAGGAGTCTCTACGAGCAGTACTTC
size: .
D: TRBD2
J: TRBJ2-7
V: TRBV5-6

CDR3: CASSLGGNYGYTF
DNA: TGTGCCAGCAGCTTAGGGGGGAACTATGGCTACACCTTC
size: .
D: .
J: TRBJ1-2
V: TRBV7-8